This T cell receptor (beta chain) was retrieved from a study of blood T cell repertoires in COVID-19 (dated by TCRdb to 2020 to 2021). In terms of the full investigation: Samples from collaborators originated in the United States, Italy and Spain and spanned both the acute and convalescent phases of COVID-19. The material from the prospective study consisted of cDNA or gDNA derived from T cells, B-cell-depleted T cells, or PBMCs. The dataset comprised deeply sampled blood TCRbeta repertoires from subjects exposed to, actively infected with, or recovered from COVID-19. The repertoires were released in a freely available public database intended as a resource for research on the immune response to SARS-CoV-2. Samples came from the ongoing ImmuneRACE study (first 160 participants) plus 1,254 subjects from 6 global collaborators. The sample metadata nearly always contained a de-identified subject ID, COVID-19 status, age in years and sex. Where HLA class I and class II types were available, the types were taken from metadata supplied by the sample provider, not from assay-based typing. What the authors observed across the whole study: The quantity of clinical and demographic metadata differed by source and by participant and was supplied without curation.

The collaborating institutions used their own protocols to collect whole blood in K2EDTA tubes. For TCRbeta analysis, collaborators shipped samples in one of three forms: frozen whole blood, isolated PBMCs, or DNA extracted from either of those sample types. The germline V gene encodes CDR1 SGHTA and CDR2 FQGNSA. From the cysteine up to the phenylalanine, the CDR3 has a length of 17 residues. Only CDR3 DNA remains: 51 bases, in frame from the first base. The V end gives up 5 bases and the J end 4 bases, leaving 6 bases in the junction not matched to a gene. The immunoSEQ Assay, a bias-controlled multiplex PCR, was used to amplify TCRbeta CDR3 regions from genomic DNA. In the paper's pipeline: Nucleated cell counts per sample were estimated from amplification of reference gene primers within the assay. To quantify the absolute abundance of each unique TCRbeta CDR3 rearrangement, sequence reads were collapsed and filtered. For each sample, productive Simpson clonality was calculated as the square root of Simpson's diversity index across productive rearrangements. Imported from immuneACCESS, the table was reduced by TCRdb to in-frame sequences with V and J called. These copies leave out some clones; in studies compared against another copy, an unresolved V gene accounts for under half, and the cause of the remainder is not known. That table is the source of V, J and clone size, and D and trimming were worked out from the DNA. This sample comprises 30,000 to 45,000 clones, over 70% of them detected only once. The top ten clonotypes cover 25% to 30% of the sample.

As concerns this clone: Its recognized antigen is unknown. Base qualities were left out, and no much larger clone turns up one base away.

Here the chain combines TRBV7-2 and TRBJ2-3; the central 16 bases match TRBD2. Input material: peripheral blood. The clonotype originates from an older man with active or convalescent COVID-19. The nucleotide sequence is given as TGTGCCAGCAGCATCCAGGGACTAGCGGGGGGGTCAGATACGCAGTATTTT. Its protein product is CASSIQGLAGGSDTQYF.